The rows below give T cell receptor beta chains drawn from one sample of a study of blood T cell repertoires in COVID-19. The table came from immunoSEQ multiplex PCR; TCRdb's copy has only in-frame clones and leaves some out. The sample contains around 50,000 clones, 70% to 90% of which appear only once. Sequencing was carried out using peripheral blood. These receptors were obtained from a human donor in a cohort sampled during active COVID-19. Both conserved end residues are trimmed from each CDR3.

>TRBJ2-7|TRBV29-1
SVGRGPDEQY
>TRBJ2-3|TRBV30
AWSVGTPAADTQY
>TRBJ2-7|TRBV15
ATSPTGTGVHEQY
>TRBJ1-5|TRBV6-6
ASSGVTGDQPQH
>TRBJ1-1|TRBV19
ASSIPGRLTEAF
>TRBJ2-2|TRBV30
ARKRGGDTGELF
>TRBJ2-1|TRBV6-1
ASSEGQDNEQF
>TRBJ2-7|TRBV28
ASSRTTGPLGALEQY
>TRBJ2-2|TRBV5-6
ASSLGGVRELF
>TRBJ2-7|TRBV3-1/TRBV3-2
ASSLAGTDSYEQY
>TRBJ2-5|TRBV27
ASSYRGGKETQY
>TRBJ2-2|TRBV2
ASSGSMRGTGELF
>TRBJ2-3|TRBV4-3
ASSQGRGGRDTQY
>TRBJ1-2|TRBV6-6
ASSYGEGGYT
>TRBJ2-1|TRBV2
ASSEDCREGCNNEQF
>TRBJ1-2|TRBV4-3
ASSQDSGFAGAGGYT
>TRBJ2-7|TRBV7-2
ASSSARTSYEQY
>TRBJ2-7|TRBV3-1/TRBV3-2
ASSPGEHEQY
>TRBJ1-2|TRBV6-5
ASSYVSNYGYT
>TRBJ2-3|TRBV5-4
ASSLERTDTQY
>TRBJ1-1|TRBV5-4
ASSLQGALVFHTEAF
>TRBJ1-2|TRBV7-2
ASSLVFRELDYGYT
>TRBJ1-2|TRBV11-2
ASSSTPTTPHGYT
>TRBJ1-1|TRBV7-2
ASSYPGEGRAF
>TRBJ1-5|TRBV5-5
ASSLGTANSNQPQH
>TRBJ2-1|TRBV6-2/TRBV6-3
ASSGGLGEYNEQF
>TRBJ1-1|TRBV5-1
ASRLQENTEAF
>TRBJ2-5|TRBV7-2
ASSLFPGTQY
>TRBJ1-5|TRBV14
ASSPKAGTAEQPQH
>TRBJ2-3|TRBV5-6
ASSFLGQTTDTQY
>TRBJ2-7|TRBV7-8
ASSDHRDSSYEQY
>TRBJ1-1|TRBV28
ASRTTGATEAF
>TRBJ1-5|TRBV28
ASQYRGNQPQH
>TRBJ1-3|TRBV7-6
ASRPNFSGNTIY
>TRBJ2-5|TRBV9
ASSGGSGTKETQY
>TRBJ1-2|TRBV27
ASSLRRQGSNYGYT
>TRBJ2-5|TRBV5-1
ASGSRGETQY
>TRBJ2-1|TRBV7-2
ASSLGLDNEQF
>TRBJ2-3|TRBV9
ASSVQVSGGGTTSTDTQY
>TRBJ1-1|TRBV6-2/TRBV6-3
ASSYEPGGTVRNTEAF
>TRBJ1-5|TRBV13
ASSQGRGLGQPQH
>TRBJ2-5|TRBV5-4
ASSSDLSGGDQETQY
>TRBJ2-7|TRBV28
ASSLGSYEQY
>TRBJ2-7|TRBV19
ASSMGQGMPYEQY
>TRBJ2-5|TRBV29-1
SARGGKETQY
>TRBJ2-7|TRBV29-1
SVEGRNEQY
>TRBJ2-7|TRBV4-1
ASSQGAGTGNYEQY
>TRBJ2-7|TRBV6-2/TRBV6-3
ASSYSDTYEQY
>TRBJ2-2|TRBV2
ASSIDRTTGELF
>TRBJ2-4|TRBV7-2
ASSSGGPLKNIQY